Sequencing of this TCR beta chain was carried out in a study of response to subunit inactivated influenza vaccine. The CDR3 covers 12 residues. The germline CDR1 and CDR2 sequences are KGHDR and SFDVKD. V lost 3 bases and J lost 6, with 4 bases in between. This clonotype was seen many times. TCRdb used MiXCR to reprocess the RT-PCR reads, holding one entry per CDR3 protein. In the table there are 550,000 to 600,000 distinct CDR3 sequences, about 10% of which are singletons. This TCR derives from a man aged 50-60 years who received an inactivated influenza vaccine. V and J are TRBV24-1 and TRBJ2-2; no reliable D call. Material: PBMCs from blood, obtained on the day of vaccination. CDR3 in DNA: TGTGCCACCAGTGATCGGGCCGGGGAGCTGTTTTTT. Protein: CATSDRAGELFF.